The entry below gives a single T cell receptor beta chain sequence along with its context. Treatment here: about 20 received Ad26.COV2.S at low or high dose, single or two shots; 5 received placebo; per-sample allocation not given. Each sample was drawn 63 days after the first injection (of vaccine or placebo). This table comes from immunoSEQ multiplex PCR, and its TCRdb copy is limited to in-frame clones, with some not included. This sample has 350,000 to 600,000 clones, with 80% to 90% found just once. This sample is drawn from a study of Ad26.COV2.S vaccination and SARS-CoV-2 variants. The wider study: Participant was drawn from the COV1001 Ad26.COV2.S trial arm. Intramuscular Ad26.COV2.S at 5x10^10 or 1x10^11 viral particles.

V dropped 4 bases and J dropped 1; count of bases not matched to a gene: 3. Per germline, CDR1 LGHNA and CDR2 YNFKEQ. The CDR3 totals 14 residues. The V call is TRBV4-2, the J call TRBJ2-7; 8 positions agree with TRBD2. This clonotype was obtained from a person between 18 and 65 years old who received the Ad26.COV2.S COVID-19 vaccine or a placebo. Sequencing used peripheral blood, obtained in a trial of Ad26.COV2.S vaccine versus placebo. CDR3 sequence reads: CASSPAGGSYEQYF. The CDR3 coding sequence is TGTGCCAGCAGCCCCGCGGGGGGATCCTACGAGCAGTACTTC.